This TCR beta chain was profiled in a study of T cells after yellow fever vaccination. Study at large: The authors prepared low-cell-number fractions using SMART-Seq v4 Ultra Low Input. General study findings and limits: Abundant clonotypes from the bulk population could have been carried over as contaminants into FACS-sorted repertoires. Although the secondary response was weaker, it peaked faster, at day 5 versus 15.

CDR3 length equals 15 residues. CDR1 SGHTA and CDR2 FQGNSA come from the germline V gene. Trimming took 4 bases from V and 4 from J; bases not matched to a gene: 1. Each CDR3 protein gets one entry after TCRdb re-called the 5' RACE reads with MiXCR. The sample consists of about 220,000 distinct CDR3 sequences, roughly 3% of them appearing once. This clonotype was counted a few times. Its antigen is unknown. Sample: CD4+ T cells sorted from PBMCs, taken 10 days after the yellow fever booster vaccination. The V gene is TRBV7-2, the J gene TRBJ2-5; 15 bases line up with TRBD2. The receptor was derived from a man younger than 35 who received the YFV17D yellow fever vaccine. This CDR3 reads CASSWTSGGGETQYF. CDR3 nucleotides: TGTGCCAGCAGCTGGACTAGCGGGGGGGGAGAGACCCAGTACTTC.